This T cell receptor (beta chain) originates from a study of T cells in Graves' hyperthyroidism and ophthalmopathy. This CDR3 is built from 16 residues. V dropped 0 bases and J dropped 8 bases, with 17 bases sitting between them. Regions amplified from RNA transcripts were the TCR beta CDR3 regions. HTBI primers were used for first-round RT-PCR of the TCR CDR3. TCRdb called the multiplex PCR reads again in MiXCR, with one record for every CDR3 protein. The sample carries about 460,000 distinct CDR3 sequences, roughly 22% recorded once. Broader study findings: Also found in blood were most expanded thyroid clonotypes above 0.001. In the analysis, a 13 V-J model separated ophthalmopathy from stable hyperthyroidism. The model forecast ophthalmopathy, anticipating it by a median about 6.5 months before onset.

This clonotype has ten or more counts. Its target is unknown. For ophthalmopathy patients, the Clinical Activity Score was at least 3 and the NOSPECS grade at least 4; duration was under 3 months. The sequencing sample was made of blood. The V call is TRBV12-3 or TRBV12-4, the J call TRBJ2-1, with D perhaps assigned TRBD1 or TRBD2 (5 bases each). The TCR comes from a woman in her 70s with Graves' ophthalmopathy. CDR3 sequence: CASSLAVRSGGHEQFF. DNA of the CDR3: TGTGCCAGCAGTTTAGCGGTGAGGAGTGGGGGACATGAGCAGTTCTTC.